This T cell receptor (beta chain) is from a study of CD8+ T cells in alopecia areata. A word on this clone: As yet, its antigen is unknown.

Sample treatment: oral pan-JAK inhibitor, 5-10 mg twice daily. Study-level results: Tofacitinib delivered significant drops in scalp clonality and in expanded CD8+ clones among the top 100.

cDNA reverse transcribed from extracted RNA served as the sequencing template. Only in-frame clones appear in the TCRdb table, and some are missing; sequencing was by immunoSEQ multiplex PCR. The sample carries 130,000 or so clones, about 86% recorded once. The V end was cut by 2 bases, the J end by 4 bases, with 13 bases between. CDR1 is SGHTA, CDR2 FQGNSA, per germline. This CDR3 region has 15 residues. This receptor was identified in a human donor with alopecia areata. The sequences come from CD8+ T cells sorted from blood, collected at week 4, from a patient treated with tofacitinib. This sequence joins TRBV7-2 and TRBJ2-3; no clear D gene. CDR3 sequence: CASSLTEVVADTQYF. The CDR3 DNA reads TGTGCCAGCAGCTTAACAGAGGTCGTCGCAGATACGCAGTATTTT.